This is a list of T cell receptor beta chains from one sample in a study of T cell repertoires in cytomegalovirus infection. TCRdb processed the reads anew with MiXCR; each CDR3 protein has one entry. The sample lists 80,000 or so distinct CDR3 sequences, 20% to 30% occurring once. The antigens for these receptors are not known. Sequencing was performed on CD8+ T cells from cultured PBMCs, taken from culture after CMV antigen stimulation. The receptors shown here come from a human donor in good health (CMV status not recorded). Some clones in this sample may be carry-over from other donors' samples. Both conserved end residues are part of each CDR3. A D gene is named only where the DNA matches it firmly. Only some rows state a clone size, as once, few, many or a class for expanded clones.

TRBV10-3	NA	TRBD1	14	TRBJ1-5	TGTGCCACCCCAGACAGGGGACTAAATCAGCCCCAGCATTTT	CATPDRGLNQPQHF
TRBV24-1	NA	TRBD2	17	TRBJ2-3	TGTGCCACCAGTGATTTAGGCGGGGGGACTAGCACAGATACGCAGTATTTT	CATSDLGGGTSTDTQYF
TRBV30	NA	TRBD1	13	TRBJ2-7	TGTGCCTGGGACGGACAGGGTTACTACGAGCAGTACTTC	CAWDGQGYYEQYF
TRBV7-8	many	TRBD1	15	TRBJ2-5	TGTGCCAGCAGCACCCTCGACAGGGATCAAGAGACCCAGTACTTC	CASSTLDRDQETQYF
TRBV19	NA	NA	12	TRBJ1-4	TGTGCCAGTCGGAGGGAGAGACAAAAACTGTTTTTT	CASRRERQKLFF
TRBV4-3	many	TRBD1	15	TRBJ2-1	TGCGCCAGCAGCCAAACCAGACAGGGGTACAATGAGCAGTTCTTC	CASSQTRQGYNEQFF
TRBV5-4	NA	NA	20	TRBJ2-3	TGTGCCAGCAGCTTCAAGGGAAGCCTTACTGGGGACCCCGGGGAAGATACGCAGTATTTT	CASSFKGSLTGDPGEDTQYF
TRBV27	few	NA	13	TRBJ1-6	TGTGCCAGCAGTTTCGGTATTAATTCACCCCTCCACTTT	CASSFGINSPLHF
TRBV15	few	NA	14	TRBJ2-1	TGTGCCACCAGCACCAGAACCCGGGGCAATGAGCAGTTCTTC	CATSTRTRGNEQFF
TRBV19	few	NA	15	TRBJ2-7	TGTGCCAGTAGTTCCGCGGGGCATCCGCTATACGAGCAGTACTTC	CASSSAGHPLYEQYF
TRBV19	NA	TRBD2	14	TRBJ2-3	TGTGCCAGTAAGGTGGCGGGAGGGCCGGATACGCAGTATTTT	CASKVAGGPDTQYF
TRBV6-1	many	NA	12	TRBJ1-5	TGTGCCAGCAGTGAAAATGGTCAGCCCCAGCATTTT	CASSENGQPQHF
TRBV29-1	NA	TRBD1	15	TRBJ1-2	TGCAGCGTGGGGACAGGGGCTCTGGGGGGCTATGGCTACACCTTC	CSVGTGALGGYGYTF
TRBV11-2	NA	NA	16	TRBJ1-3	TGTGCCAGCAGCTTAGATCAGGGTTTCTCTGGAAACACCATATATTTT	CASSLDQGFSGNTIYF
TRBV15	NA	NA	18	TRBJ2-6	TGTGCCACCAGCAGAGATCTGGGCGCTCTCTCTGGGGCCAACGTCCTGACTTTC	CATSRDLGALSGANVLTF
TRBV27	few	NA	13	TRBJ2-7	TGTGCCAGCATTGGGGCAGGGGAGTCCGAGCAGTACTTC	CASIGAGESEQYF
TRBV19	few	NA	15	TRBJ1-1	TGTGCCAGTAGTACCCTAGTTACGGTGAACACTGAAGCTTTCTTT	CASSTLVTVNTEAFF
TRBV7-8	NA	NA	11	TRBJ2-7	TGTGCCAGCAGCCCAACCTACGAGCAGTACTTC	CASSPTYEQYF